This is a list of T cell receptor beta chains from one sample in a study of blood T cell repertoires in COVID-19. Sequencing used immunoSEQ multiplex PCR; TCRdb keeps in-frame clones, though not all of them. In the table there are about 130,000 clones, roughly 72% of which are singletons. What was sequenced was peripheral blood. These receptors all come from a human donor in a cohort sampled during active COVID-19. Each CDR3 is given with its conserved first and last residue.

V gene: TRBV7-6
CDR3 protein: CASSLFLAGRDYEQYF

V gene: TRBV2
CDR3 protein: CASVNRENTEAFF

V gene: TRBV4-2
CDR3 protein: CASSQSPLATETQYF

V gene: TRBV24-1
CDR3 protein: CATSEPGSNQPQHF

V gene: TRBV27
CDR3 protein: CASSSTGYSNSPLHF

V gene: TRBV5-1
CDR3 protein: CASSLAGGDFNEQFF

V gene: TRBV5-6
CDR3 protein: CASSLGSGQPQHF

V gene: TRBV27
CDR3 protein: CASSLRRVLAGKQYF

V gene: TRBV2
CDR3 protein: CASSQRQGEGSPLHF

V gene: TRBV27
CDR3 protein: CASTPGTGYTDTQYF

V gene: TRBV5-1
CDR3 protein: CASRLKAGVDGTEAFF

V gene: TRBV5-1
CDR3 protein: CASSPRTSSGETQYF

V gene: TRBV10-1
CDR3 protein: CASSDLSGGLYNEQFF

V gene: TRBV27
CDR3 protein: CASRQQGYTEAFF

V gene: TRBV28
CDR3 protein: CASHQQGYQPQHF

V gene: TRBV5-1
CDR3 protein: CASSLKTGQGYGYTF

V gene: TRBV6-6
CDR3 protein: CASSYSTRANEKLFF

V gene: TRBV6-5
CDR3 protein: CASMIGGALNEQFF

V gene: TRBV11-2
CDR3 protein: CASSLGEPGIPYEQYF

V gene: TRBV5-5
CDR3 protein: CASSLTTPPYGYTF

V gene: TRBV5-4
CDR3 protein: CASSPDGTGGLVYTF

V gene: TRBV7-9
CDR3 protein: CASRARPTGTSRSEAFF

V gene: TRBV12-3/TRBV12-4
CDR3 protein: CASSFGQGQAFF

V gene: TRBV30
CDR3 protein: CAWREGSFYGYTF

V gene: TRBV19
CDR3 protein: CASRSGSTYSRNTGELFF

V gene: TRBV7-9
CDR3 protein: CASSLATGYHNEQFF

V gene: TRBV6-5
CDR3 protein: CASGPGGYNEQFF

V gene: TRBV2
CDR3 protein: CASSDRSSYNEQFF

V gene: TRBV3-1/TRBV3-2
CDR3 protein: CASSQAWTGKDGYTF

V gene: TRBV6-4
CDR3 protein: CASSFWDKDNEQFF

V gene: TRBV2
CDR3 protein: CASSAQGGNTEAFF

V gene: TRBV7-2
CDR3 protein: CASSLDSRGGGELFF

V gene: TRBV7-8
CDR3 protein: CASSPGRGTDTQYF

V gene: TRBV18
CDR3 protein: CASSPPAGSSTEAFF

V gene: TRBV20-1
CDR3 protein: CSASSARGYTDTQYF

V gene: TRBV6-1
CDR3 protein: CASSEAVSPAKNIQYF

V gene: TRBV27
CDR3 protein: CASSLSAGERSYEQYF

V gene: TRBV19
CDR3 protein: CASSLDRGAEAFF

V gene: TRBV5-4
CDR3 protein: CASSFGAQSSYNEQFF

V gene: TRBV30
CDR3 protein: CAWSVTGNGPRQQFF

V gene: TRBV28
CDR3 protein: CASSLGAFYNEQFF

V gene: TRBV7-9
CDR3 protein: CASSWTSGDSYNEQFF